Following are 28 T cell receptor beta chains from one sample sequenced in a study of T-cell reconstitution after alpha-beta-depleted transplantation in children. For TCRbeta, the library was prepared with unique molecular identifiers. TCRdb re-called the PCR reads through MiXCR, storing one row per CDR3 protein. The table lists about 610,000 distinct CDR3 sequences, 8% to 11% of them singletons. Sequencing was performed on PBMCs from the stem cell graft donor, taken from the stem cell graft. These receptors were obtained from a human donor who donated a stem cell graft to a child with acute myeloid leukemia.

The chain uses TRBV20-1 and TRBJ2-2; unclear D gene. Trimming removed 0 bases at V and 0 bases at J, with 8 bases between. This CDR3 comprises 15 residues. The germline CDR1 and CDR2 sequences are DFQATT and SNEGSKA (reference sequence). The CDR3 nucleotides read TGCAGTGCTAGAGATGCGAAGGCGAACACCGGGGAGCTGTTTTTT. Its protein product is CSARDAKANTGELFF.

The J gene is TRBJ1-4, the V gene TRBV20-1, with no clear D. The CDR3 contains 15 residues. The germline CDR1 and CDR2 sequences are DFQATT and SNEGSKA (reference sequence). Trimming cost V 5 bases and J 0 bases, with 13 bases left between them. CDR3 residues: CSAPLPLTTNEKLFF. CDR3 bases: TGCAGTGCTCCCCTGCCACTGACAACTAATGAAAAACTGTTTTTT.

The chain recombines TRBV24-1 with TRBJ2-7; 8 bases are a match to TRBD1. This CDR3 region has 13 residues. Germline V gene data show CDR1 as KGHDR and CDR2 as SFDVKD. J lost 9 bases, V lost 0 bases, and 3 bases had no gene match. This CDR3 reads CATSDLGQGGQYF. The DNA of the CDR3 is TGTGCCACCAGTGATTTGGGACAGGGCGGGCAGTACTTC.

This clonotype showed up many times. J is TRBJ2-1 and V is TRBV6-4; 14 bases fit TRBD2. This CDR3 comprises 16 residues. CDR1 is MRHNA, CDR2 SNTAGT, per germline. The V and J ends lost 3 bases and 6 bases, in that order; junction bases with no gene match: 4. In DNA, the CDR3 is TGTGCCAGCAGTGAGGGACTAGCGGGAGCCGGCAATGAGCAGTTCTTC. Its translation is CASSEGLAGAGNEQFF.

The chain employs TRBV9 and TRBJ2-3; 11 bases line up with TRBD2. The V and J ends lost 3 bases and 3 bases, in that order; junction bases with no gene match: 6. The CDR3 has 16 amino acids. CDR1 and CDR2 from the germline V gene are SGDLS and YYNGEE. The chain's CDR3 is CASSADSGRGTDTQYF. The CDR3 coding sequence is TGTGCCAGCAGCGCAGATAGCGGGAGGGGAACAGATACGCAGTATTTT.

The rearrangement links TRBV6-1 to TRBJ2-6, with D perhaps matching TRBD1 (6 bases). The CDR3 sequence is 13 residues long. Germline loops: CDR1 MNHNS, CDR2 SASEGT. Trimming removed 11 bases at V and 2 bases at J, with 10 bases between. CDR3 amino acids: CAGTGPGANVLTF. CDR3 in DNA: TGTGCCGGTACAGGGCCTGGGGCCAACGTCCTGACTTTC.

This clonotype is judged medium-sized. V gene TRBV28 combines with J gene TRBJ2-1; 9 bases are a match to TRBD2. There are 13 residues in the CDR3. V shed 3 bases and J 7 bases; nucleotides not matched to a gene: 1. Germline CDR1 MDHEN, CDR2 SYDVKM. The CDR3 DNA reads as TGTGCCAGCAGTTTGACTAGCGGAAATGAGCAGTTCTTC. Protein product: CASSLTSGNEQFF.

This chain uses TRBV3-1 with TRBJ1-2, with TRBD1 matching over 10 bases. The CDR3 runs to 16 residues. With V trimmed by 4 bases and J by 7 bases, 12 bases remained unmatched. Germline assignment: CDR1 LGHDT and CDR2 YNNKEL (reference sequence). CDR3 DNA: TGTGCCAGCAGCCGCAGGACAGGGGGTAATTCAGGTGGCTACACCTTC. Residues: CASSRRTGGNSGGYTF. Variable domain in full (rest from reference TRBV3-1 and TRBJ1-2): DTAVSQTPKYLVTQMGNDKSIKCEQNLGHDTMYWYKQDSKKFLKIMFSYNNKELIINETVPNRFSPKSPDKAHLNLHINSLELGDSAVYFCASSRRTGGNSGGYTFGSGTRLTVV.

A few counts support this clonotype. The CDR3 here is CASSSRGDSFQYF. The CDR3, as DNA: TGTGCCAGCAGTTCCCGTGGGGACTCCTTTCAGTACTTC. The V gene is TRBV27, the J gene TRBJ2-4, with a possible D match to TRBD2 (6 bases). CDR1 is MNHEY, CDR2 SMNVEV, per germline (reference sequence). Trimming shortened V by 4 bases and J by 11 bases, and 15 bases separated the two germline ends. This CDR3 has 13 amino acids.

This clonotype was found a few times. This chain joins TRBV4-3 and TRBJ2-1; D uncertain. Deletions cut 1 base from V and 12 bases from J, with 19 bases between. CDR1 LGHNA and CDR2 YSLEER come from the germline V gene. The CDR3 sequence is 15 residues long. The CDR3 loop is CASSQGVARTQPQFF. The CDR3 DNA sequence: TGCGCCAGCAGCCAAGGGGTCGCCCGAACCCAACCGCAGTTCTTC.

This clonotype has a count of ten or more. The chain joins TRBV25-1 to TRBJ2-7, with 9 bases matching TRBD2. The CDR3 contains 14 residues. Trimming took 2 bases from V and 2 from J; bases not matched to a gene: 1. Germline assignment: CDR1 MGHDK and CDR2 SYGVNS. The CDR3, as DNA: TGTGCCAGCAGTGAACTAGCGGGGCCCTACGAGCAGTACTTC. Amino acid sequence: CASSELAGPYEQYF.

The chain uses TRBV20-1 and TRBJ2-2; D remains unclear. V lost 2 bases and J 6 bases, leaving 13 bases between the germline ends. Germline loops: CDR1 DFQATT, CDR2 SNEGSKA (reference sequence). This CDR3 spans 14 amino acids. The CDR3 loop is CSARRRQGAGELFF. The CDR3 DNA sequence: TGCAGTGCTAGAAGGCGGCAAGGAGCCGGGGAGCTGTTTTTT.

This clonotype was seen more than once but under ten times. The rearrangement uses TRBV29-1 and TRBJ2-7; D may be TRBD2 (6 bases). This CDR3 contains 13 residues. Germline CDR1 reads SQVTM; CDR2 reads ANQGSEA. Trimming took 4 bases from V and 6 from J, leaving 16 bases between them. The CDR3 region is CSVGTTLNREQYF. DNA of the CDR3: TGCAGCGTTGGGACTACCTTAAATCGCGAGCAGTACTTC.

CDR3 protein: CSARQAGAIYNEQFF. DNA of the CDR3: TGCAGTGCCAGACAGGCGGGGGCCATCTACAATGAGCAGTTCTTC. The chain is built from TRBV20-1 and TRBJ2-1; D is possibly TRBD2 (7 bases). Deletions cut 6 bases from V and 3 bases from J, with 18 bases between. This CDR3 spans 15 amino acids. Germline V CDR1 and CDR2: DFQATT, SNEGSKA (reference sequence).

Concerning this clonotype: Given a much more abundant clone one base away, this may be a read error. This CDR3 is missing its conserved last phenylalanine or tryptophan, likely due to a read error. The rearrangement joins TRBV7-2 to TRBJ2-1; D call uncertain. Per the germline V gene, CDR1 is SGHTA and CDR2 is FQGNSA. CDR3 length: 12 residues. The V end lost 4 bases, the J end lost 9 bases, and 10 bases lay between the germline ends. The CDR3 region has the DNA TGTGCCAGCAGCTCCTACTATGGTGAGCAGTTCTCC. This translates into CASSSYYGEQFS.

This clonotype was picked up many times. The rearrangement uses TRBV5-5 and TRBJ2-5; D gene ambiguous. The CDR3 length is 12 residues. V dropped 5 bases and J dropped 1 base, with 6 bases sitting between them. Germline loops: CDR1 SGHKS, CDR2 YYEKEE (reference sequence). In DNA form, the CDR3 reads TGTGCCAGCAGTCTGATCCAAGAGACCCAGTACTTC. Its protein product is CASSLIQETQYF.

This clonotype appeared many times. The genes are TRBV12-3 or TRBV12-4 and TRBJ2-1; 7 positions match TRBD2. The J segment lost 9 bases and the V segment lost 3 bases, leaving 8 bases of the junction unmatched. The CDR3 sequence is 14 residues long. CDR3: CASSFRRESVEQFF. CDR3 nucleotide sequence: TGTGCCAGCAGTTTTCGGCGGGAGTCTGTTGAGCAGTTCTTC.

CDR3 bases: TGTGCCAGCACCACCCTCGGGACTTATTTTGCCAATGAGCAGTTCTTC. Its translation is CASTTLGTYFANEQFF. The rearrangement links TRBV7-8 to TRBJ2-1; possibly TRBD2 for D (6 bases). Trimming removed 7 bases from V and 6 bases from J, with 22 bases in between. The CDR3 loop spans 16 amino acids. Germline loops: CDR1 SGHVS, CDR2 FQNEAQ.

CDR3 sequence reads: CASSPSSGGPYEQYF. CDR3 coding DNA: TGCGCCAGCAGCCCATCTAGCGGGGGACCCTACGAGCAGTACTTC. The chain carries TRBV5-1 and TRBJ2-7, with 10 bases matching TRBD2. Germline loops: CDR1 SGHRS, CDR2 YFSETQ. Trimming cost V 4 bases and J 2 bases; bases outside gene matches: 6. CDR3 length: 15 residues.

This clonotype was picked up a small number of times. The chain carries TRBV15 and TRBJ2-7; 9 bases match TRBD1. The germline V gene encodes CDR1 LNHNV and CDR2 YYDKDF (reference sequence). The junction had 6 bases not matched to a gene; V was cut back by 0 bases and J by 0 bases. The CDR3 covers 17 residues. This chain's CDR3 is CATSRDRGTGSSYEQYF. The CDR3 DNA is TGTGCCACCAGCAGAGATAGGGGGACAGGGAGCTCCTACGAGCAGTACTTC.

In this sample, this clonotype turned up a few times. The V call is TRBV15, the J call TRBJ2-7; D uncertain. The CDR3 is 14 amino acids. Germline-derived CDR1 and CDR2 are LNHNV and YYDKDF (reference sequence). V gave up 7 bases and J gave up 1 base, with 14 bases separating them. As DNA, the CDR3 is TGTGCCACCACCGACGTTTGGGATTCCTACGAGCAGTACTTC. This codes for CATTDVWDSYEQYF.

The CDR3 region is CASTTAGTGQETQYF. In nucleotides, the CDR3 is TGTGCCAGCACAACCGCAGGGACGGGGCAAGAGACCCAGTACTTC. The chain joins TRBV28 to TRBJ2-5; D could derive from TRBD1 or TRBD2 (5 bases each). V shed 7 bases and J shed 2 bases, with 17 bases lying between them. This CDR3 region has 15 residues. Germline loops: CDR1 MDHEN, CDR2 SYDVKM. Full variable domain (remainder filled in from reference TRBV28 and TRBJ2-5): DVKVTQSSRYLVKRTGEKVFLECVQDMDHENMFWYRQDPGLGLRLIYFSYDVKMKEKGDIPEGYSVSREKKERFSLILESASTNQTSMYLCASTTAGTGQETQYFGPGTRLLVL.

This clonotype was seen repeatedly, ten times or more. The chain is built from TRBV7-6 and TRBJ2-7, with 7 bases aligning to TRBD1. Trimming took 3 bases from V and 5 from J; bases not matched to a gene: 4. The CDR3 is made up of 13 amino acids. From germline, CDR1 is SGHVS and CDR2 FNYEAQ. Here the CDR3 DNA reads TGTGCCAGCAGCTTGAGGGGGCTCGACGAGCAGTACTTC. This sequence encodes CASSLRGLDEQYF. Based on the CDR3 plus reference TRBV7-6 and TRBJ2-7, the full variable domain is GAGVSQSPRYKVTKRGQDVALRCDPISGHVSLYWYRQALGQGPEFLTYFNYEAQQDKSGLPNDRFSAERPEGSISTLTIQRTEQRDSAMYRCASSLRGLDEQYFGPGTRLTVT.

This clonotype was observed at least ten times. The chain recombines TRBV7-9 with TRBJ1-5; D possibly corresponds to TRBD1 (5 bases). The CDR3 runs 17 residues. Germline V CDR1 and CDR2: SEHNR, FQNEAQ (reference sequence). V lost 0 bases and J 3 bases, leaving 15 bases between the germline ends. As DNA, the CDR3 is TGTGCCAGCAGCTTAGCGTCGGGGCCAAGATTCAATCAGCCCCAGCATTTT. Protein: CASSLASGPRFNQPQHF. Combining the CDR3 with reference TRBV7-9 and TRBJ1-5 gives the whole variable domain DTGVSQNPRHKITKRGQNVTFRCDPISEHNRLYWYRQTLGQGPEFLTYFQNEAQLEKSRLLSDRFSAERPKGSFSTLEIQRTEQGDSAMYLCASSLASGPRFNQPQHFGDGTRLSIL.

The CDR3 spells CAWSVGGSYGYTF. In DNA, the CDR3 is TGTGCCTGGAGTGTGGGCGGATCCTATGGCTACACCTTC. V and J are TRBV30 and TRBJ1-2; D uncertain. The CDR3 length is 13 residues. The V end lost 0 bases, the J end lost 4 bases, and 9 bases lay between the germline ends. CDR1 GTSNPN and CDR2 SVGIG come from the germline V gene (reference sequence).

This clonotype was detected a few times. The chain joins TRBV12-3 or TRBV12-4 to TRBJ2-1, with 8 bases aligning to TRBD2. The CDR3 consists of 16 residues. Unmatched junction bases numbered 4, after V lost 3 bases and J lost 0 bases. In nucleotides, the CDR3 is TGTGCCAGCAGTTTCCCGGGAGGGAGCTCCTACAATGAGCAGTTCTTC. Amino acid sequence: CASSFPGGSSYNEQFF.

This sequence joins TRBV7-8 and TRBJ1-1; no clear D. This CDR3 spans 12 amino acids. CDR1 SGHVS and CDR2 FQNEAQ come from the germline V gene. The V gene lost 5 bases and the J gene lost 5 bases, with 9 bases spanning the gap. CDR3 bases: TGTGCCAGCAGCCCGCCTACGACTGAAGCTTTCTTT. Translating it yields CASSPPTTEAFF. The entire variable domain, with the rest obtained from reference TRBV7-8 and TRBJ1-1, is as follows: GAGVSQSPRYKVAKRGQDVALRCDPISGHVSLFWYQQALGQGPEFLTYFQNEAQLDKSGLPSDRFFAERPEGSVSTLKIQRTQQEDSAVYLCASSPPTTEAFFGQGTRLTVV.

This clonotype was seen at least ten times. The CDR3 coding sequence is TGCAGTGCTAGAGATCCGGGGGTTACCTACGAGCAGTACTTC. Protein product: CSARDPGVTYEQYF. The genes are TRBV20-1 and TRBJ2-7, with D tentatively TRBD2 (6 bases). Trimming took 0 bases from V and 2 from J, leaving 11 bases between them. The CDR3 is 14 amino acids. Germline V gives CDR1 DFQATT, CDR2 SNEGSKA (reference sequence).